This entry describes one T cell receptor beta chain. Its target is not known. CDR1 is MNHEY and CDR2 is SMNVEV in the germline V gene (reference sequence). The V and J ends lost 3 bases and 6 bases respectively, with 5 bases between them. CDR3 length: 12 residues. The data were obtained in a study of shared clonotypes between healthy human individuals. Notes on the study in general: In contrast to clonotypes shared by all four donors, non-shared clonotypes had lower generation probabilities.

An assay was performed, and its level was deep. Some clones are missing from TCRdb's copy, which holds only in-frame ones; the method was immunoSEQ multiplex PCR. The table shows fewer than 3 million clones, with around 93% occurring only once. The chain uses TRBV27 and TRBJ2-2; D is uncertain. The source material was naive CD4+ T cells from PBMCs. Subset meaning: CD45RA+ positively selected. This receptor was identified in a man aged 18 to 30 in good health. Some clones in this sample may be carry-over from other donors' samples. The CDR3 loop reads CASSFRSGELFF. The DNA for the CDR3 is TGTGCCAGCAGTTTCCGATCCGGGGAGCTGTTTTTT.